These 5 T cell receptor beta chains were sequenced from one sample in a study of T cell repertoires in aging, cancer and after chemotherapy. Peripheral blood genomic DNA, not sorted cells or RNA, was the template. Rearranged V-D-J TRB sequences were amplified with a mixed TRB-A/B primer pool. TCRdb called the multiplex PCR reads again in MiXCR, with one record for every CDR3 protein. The data contain about 10,000 distinct CDR3 sequences, roughly two fifths of them singletons. The source material was blood. These receptors were collected from a human donor in good health.

This clonotype has only a few counts. The chain carries TRBV10-3 and TRBJ2-1; 7 bases are a match to TRBD1. The CDR3 extends over 16 amino acids. Germline V CDR1 and CDR2: ENHRY, SYGVKD. J lost 2 bases, V lost 3 bases, and 7 bases had no gene match. The CDR3 protein is CAISEGLQGPYNEQFF. As DNA, the CDR3 is TGTGCCATCAGTGAAGGGCTACAGGGGCCCTACAATGAGCAGTTCTTC.

This chain uses TRBV20-1 with TRBJ1-1; no firm D call. CDR3 length: 14 amino acids. Germline CDR1 reads DFQATT; CDR2 reads SNEGSKA (reference sequence). With 0 bases removed from V and 0 bases from J, the gap between germline ends came to 8 bases. CDR3 amino acids: CSARDDGMNTEAFF. CDR3 nucleotides: TGCAGTGCTAGAGATGATGGGATGAACACTGAAGCTTTCTTT.

This clonotype has only a few counts. The gene calls are TRBV7-3 and TRBJ2-2; tentatively, D is TRBD2 (5 bases). The CDR3 extends over 13 amino acids. The germline V and J ends were trimmed by 6 bases and 6 bases, with 11 bases remaining between them. CDR1 SGHTA and CDR2 FQGTGA come from the germline V gene. The CDR3 DNA follows: TGTGCCAGCAGTCGTAGCGCCGCCGGGGAGCTGTTTTTT. Amino acids: CASSRSAAGELFF. The full variable domain, with the rest looked up from reference TRBV7-3 and TRBJ2-2, is GAGVSQTPSNKVTEKGKYVELRCDPISGHTALYWYRQSLGQGPEFLIYFQGTGAADDSGLPNDRFFAVRPEGSVSTLKIQRTERGDSAVYLCASSRSAAGELFFGEGSRLTVL.

The rearrangement joins TRBV4-1 to TRBJ2-2; D ambiguous. Per the germline V gene, CDR1 is MGHRA and CDR2 is YSYEKL. This CDR3 has 15 amino acids. The V end was cut by 1 base, the J end by 6 bases, with 12 bases between. The CDR3 loop is CASSQAQAVSGELFF. DNA for the CDR3: TGCGCCAGCAGCCAAGCCCAGGCCGTGTCCGGGGAGCTGTTTTTT.

The chain recombines TRBV7-6 with TRBJ1-1, with D possibly matching TRBD1 (5 bases). Trimming shortened V by 1 base and J by 1 base, and 7 bases separated the two germline ends. CDR1 and CDR2 (germline): SGHVS, FNYEAQ. This CDR3 region has 14 residues. CDR3 residues: CASSLVQGNTEAFF. In nucleotides, the CDR3 is TGTGCCAGCAGCTTAGTTCAGGGGAACACTGAAGCTTTCTTT.